The T cell receptor beta chain under discussion was sequenced for a study of shared clonotypes between healthy human individuals. Assay used: immunoSEQ multiplex PCR; TCRdb lists only in-frame clones, some missing. The sample lists 450,000 to 500,000 clones, approximately 84% occurring once. The CDR3 is 14 residues long. Trimming pared 4 bases from V and 3 bases from J, leaving 12 bases between. Germline V lookup: CDR1 MNHNS, CDR2 SASEGT. The sequencing sample was made of PBMCs. The chain uses TRBV6-1 and TRBJ1-2; D call uncertain. This sequence originates from a woman in her thirties or forties in good health. Some clones in this sample may be carry-over from other donors' samples. The CDR3 sequence is CASSVEQQHYGYTF. The CDR3 nucleotides read TGTGCCAGCAGTGTAGAACAGCAACACTATGGCTACACCTTC.